The next 4 T cell receptor beta chains were all read from a single sample in a study of OX40 agonist ivuxolimab in advanced cancers. TCRdb's table, derived via immunoSEQ multiplex PCR, lists solely in-frame clones and lacks some. The sample yields 25,000 to 35,000 clones, approximately 88% seen once. This sample comprised CD4+ or CD8+ T cells sorted from blood, obtained in a trial of the OX40 agonist ivuxolimab. The receptors were sampled from an adult with an advanced solid tumor such as melanoma, head and neck, liver or kidney cancer.

The chain links TRBV30 to TRBJ1-1; no definite D call. V lost 4 bases, J lost 1 base, and 13 bases lay in between. This CDR3 spans 14 amino acids. Germline V lookup: CDR1 GTSNPN, CDR2 SVGIG (reference sequence). CDR3 residues: CAWTFYWGNTEAFF. For the CDR3, the DNA is TGTGCCTGGACATTTTATTGGGGGAACACTGAAGCTTTCTTT.

This chain connects TRBV9 to TRBJ1-1, with a possible D match to TRBD1 (5 bases). The CDR3 extends over 15 amino acids. V lost 0 bases, J lost 1 base, and 10 bases lay in between. Germline-derived CDR1 and CDR2 are SGDLS and YYNGEE. The CDR3 nucleotides read TGTGCCAGCAGCGTAGTTGTGGGGCAGAACACTGAAGCTTTCTTT. Residues: CASSVVVGQNTEAFF.

This clone occurred many times. J is TRBJ2-3 and V is TRBV6-4; D might be TRBD1 or TRBD2, each matching 5 bases. CDR1 MRHNA and CDR2 SNTAGT come from the germline V gene. V was cut by 7 bases and J by 6 bases, with 14 bases left in between. This CDR3 is built from 13 residues. Here the CDR3 reads CASKASEGDTQYF. The CDR3 DNA sequence: TGTGCCAGCAAGGCTAGTGAGGGGGATACGCAGTATTTT.

This clone appeared a few times. Here the CDR3 reads CASSPRLGERDNEQFF. Here the CDR3 DNA reads TGTGCCAGCAGCCCCCGTTTGGGGGAGCGCGACAATGAGCAGTTCTTC. The chain has TRBV13 and TRBJ2-1, with D tentatively TRBD1 or TRBD2 (5 bases each). The CDR3 runs to 16 residues. The germline V gene encodes CDR1 PRHDT and CDR2 FYEKMQ (reference sequence). Trimming shortened V by 5 bases and J by 5 bases, and 19 bases separated the two germline ends.